These T cell receptor beta chains were read from a single sample in a study of cytomegalovirus exposure and HLA in healthy donors. Generated by immunoSEQ multiplex PCR, the TCRdb table keeps only in-frame clones and is missing some. The table shows more than 150,000 clones, with 79% occurring only once. Sequencing was done on a sample of PBMCs. Every receptor here comes from a girl aged 5-17 years in good health and CMV-seropositive. The CDR3 runs from the conserved cysteine through the conserved F or W. The D gene is left open where the match is weak. The listing skips clone size in some rows; elsewhere it reads once, few, many or a size class.

J,V,D,size,DNA,CDR3
TRBJ2-7,TRBV5-4,-,few,TGTGCCAGCAGCCCGGACCCGGCTGGGACTGGAAGCGAGCAGTACTTC,CASSPDPAGTGSEQYF
TRBJ2-7,TRBV4-1,-,-,TGCGCCAGCAGCCACCTGACGGCGGACGAGCAGTACTTC,CASSHLTADEQYF
TRBJ1-3,TRBV6-1,TRBD1,-,TGTGCCAGCAGTGAGACAGGGGCTGGAAACACCATATATTTT,CASSETGAGNTIYF
TRBJ2-5,TRBV11-3,-,-,TGTGCCAGCAGCTCCCCCCAAGCGGGACAGGCGCAAGAGACCCAGTACTTC,CASSSPQAGQAQETQYF
TRBJ2-7,TRBV6-1,-,-,TGTGCCAGCAGTGCTTCCTTAGGAGGCTACGAGCAGTACTTC,CASSASLGGYEQYF
TRBJ2-3,TRBV5-4,-,-,TGTGCCAGCAGTACCTCGGAACGGGGAGATACGCAGTATTTT,CASSTSERGDTQYF
TRBJ2-3,TRBV5-1,TRBD1,-,TGCGCCAGCAGCTCGAACCCGGGACAGGGTGCAGATACGCAGTATTTT,CASSSNPGQGADTQYF
TRBJ2-7,TRBV18,-,-,TGTGCCAGCTCACCACCTCAGGGTTCCTACGAGCAGTACTTC,CASSPPQGSYEQYF
TRBJ2-5,TRBV4-1,TRBD1,-,TGCGCCAGCAGCCAACCGCCGGGACAGAGTAAGGTGACCCAGTACTTC,CASSQPPGQSKVTQYF
TRBJ2-2,TRBV5-6,-,-,TGTGCCAGCAGTCTCGGGCCCGCGGGCACCGGGGAGCTGTTTTTT,CASSLGPAGTGELFF
TRBJ1-2,TRBV6-1,TRBD1,-,TGTGCCAGCAGTGAAGCTCATCGACCCGGGACAGGCCCAGCGGGTAACTATGGCTACACCTTC,CASSEAHRPGTGPAGNYGYTF
TRBJ1-3,TRBV7-8,-,-,TGTGCCAGCAGCTTATTATCCCAGAGGCCGGGTCCCTCTTTGACTGGAAACACCATATATTTT,CASSLLSQRPGPSLTGNTIYF
TRBJ2-5,TRBV4-3,-,-,TGCGCCAGCAGCCAGCGTGGCGGGAAAGAGACCCAGTACTTC,CASSQRGGKETQYF
TRBJ2-7,TRBV11-2,TRBD2,-,TGTGCCAGCAGCTTAGCGGGGGGGTTCGGCGAGCAGTACTTC,CASSLAGGFGEQYF
TRBJ2-2,TRBV15,TRBD2,-,TGTGCCACCAGCGAGATTTGGGCAGGACTAGCGGGGGCGGGGACCGGGGAGCTGTTTTTT,CATSEIWAGLAGAGTGELFF
TRBJ2-5,TRBV9,-,-,TGTGCCAGCAGCGTAGCAGGAGGGAGTCGAGAGACCCAGTACTTC,CASSVAGGSRETQYF
TRBJ2-2,TRBV7-9,TRBD1,-,TGTGCCAGCAGAGCCGGGACAGGGTATATCGGGGAGCTGTTTTTT,CASRAGTGYIGELFF
TRBJ1-2,TRBV5-6,TRBD1,-,TGTGCCAGCAGCTTGGGGGAGGACAGGCGAATTAACTATGGCTACACCTTC,CASSLGEDRRINYGYTF
TRBJ1-1,TRBV11-3,-,once,TGTGCGATCTTGACCCCGGGTAATACTGAAGCTTTCTTT,CAILTPGNTEAFF
TRBJ1-2,TRBV6-6,-,-,TGTGCCAGCAGTTACGGGCCAGGGGCGGTCGAGAGTGGCTACACCTTC,CASSYGPGAVESGYTF
TRBJ2-3,TRBV11-3,-,-,TGTGCCAGCAGCGGCGTTATGGGGCCCGGGCTGACAGATACGCAGTATTTT,CASSGVMGPGLTDTQYF
TRBJ2-5,TRBV4-1,TRBD2,many,TGCGCCAGCAGCCAAGATGCGGGGGTAGCGGGGTTTGGGGAGACCCAGTACTTC,CASSQDAGVAGFGETQYF
TRBJ1-1,TRBV29-1,-,-,TGCAGCGTTGAAGATGGGGGGGCAGGAGCTTTCTTT,CSVEDGGAGAFF
TRBJ1-2,TRBV4-2,-,-,TGTGCCAGCAGCCACATACCGGGGGAACACCCCGCTAACTATGGCTACACCTTC,CASSHIPGEHPANYGYTF
TRBJ2-3,TRBV4-3,-,once,TGCGCCAGCAGCCGACGGGGACTCCTAACAGATACGCAGTATTTT,CASSRRGLLTDTQYF
TRBJ1-5,TRBV2,TRBD1,-,TGTGCCAGCTCTAAGACAGGGGCCCCCAATCAGCCCCAGCATTTT,CASSKTGAPNQPQHF
TRBJ1-1,TRBV5-4,-,-,TGTGCCAGCAGCTCAACGGGGATAAACACTGAAGCTTTCTTT,CASSSTGINTEAFF